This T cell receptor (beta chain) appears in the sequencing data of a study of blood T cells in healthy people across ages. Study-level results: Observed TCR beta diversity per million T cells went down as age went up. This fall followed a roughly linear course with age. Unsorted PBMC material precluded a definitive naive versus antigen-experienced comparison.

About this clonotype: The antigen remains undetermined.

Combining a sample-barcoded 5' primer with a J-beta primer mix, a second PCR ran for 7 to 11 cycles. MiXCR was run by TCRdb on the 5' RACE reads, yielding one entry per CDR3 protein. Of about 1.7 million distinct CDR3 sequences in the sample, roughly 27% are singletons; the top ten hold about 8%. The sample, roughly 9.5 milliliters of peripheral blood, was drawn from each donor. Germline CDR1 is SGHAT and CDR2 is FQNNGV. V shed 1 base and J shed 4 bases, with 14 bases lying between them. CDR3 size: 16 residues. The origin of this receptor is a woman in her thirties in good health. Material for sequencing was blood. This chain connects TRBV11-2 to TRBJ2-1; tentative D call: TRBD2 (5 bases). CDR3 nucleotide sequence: TGTGCCAGCAGCTTAGCGGCGGGCTGGAGGTACAATGAGCAGTTCTTC. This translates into CASSLAAGWRYNEQFF.